This T cell receptor beta chain was retrieved from a study of OX40 agonist ivuxolimab in advanced cancers. Study-wide background: Cancers in dose escalation were hepatocellular, melanoma, renal cell and head and neck.

Sequenced by immunoSEQ multiplex PCR; TCRdb stores in-frame clones only, minus some. Of 42,000 or so clones in the sample, 85% to 90% were seen once. Trimming pared 5 bases from V and 5 bases from J, leaving 15 bases between. Germline V CDR1 and CDR2: SGHTA, FQGTGA. This CDR3 comprises 15 residues. This clonotype originated in an adult with an advanced solid tumor such as melanoma, head and neck, liver or kidney cancer. The specimen comprised CD4+ or CD8+ T cells sorted from blood, sampled in a trial of the OX40 agonist ivuxolimab. V and J are TRBV7-3 and TRBJ1-4; D possibly corresponds to TRBD1 (6 bases). The CDR3 sequence is CASSRWTDLNEKLFF. CDR3 DNA: TGTGCCAGCAGCCGGTGGACAGATCTAAATGAAAAACTGTTTTTT.